The next 8 T cell receptor beta chains were all read from a single sample in a study of blood T cell repertoires in COVID-19. The assay was immunoSEQ multiplex PCR, and TCRdb's table has in-frame clones only and misses some. The data hold tens of thousands of clones, with around 81% observed a single time. Sequenced sample: peripheral blood. Receptors originate from a man aged 50-59 years with active COVID-19.

The CDR3 nucleotides are TGTGCCAGCTCACCAATTTTGGACAGGGGATTTTCCTACGAGCAGTACTTC. It encodes CASSPILDRGFSYEQYF. The rearrangement links TRBV18 to TRBJ2-7; TRBD1 agrees at 9 bases. The CDR3 consists of 17 residues. V shed 2 bases, J shed 1 base, and the junction held 9 bases outside the gene matches. Per germline, CDR1 KGHSH and CDR2 LQKENI.

CDR3 residues: CAIPSDDAYGYTF. The CDR3 nucleotides read TGTGCCATACCAAGCGACGACGCCTATGGCTACACCTTC. The chain uses TRBV10-3 and TRBJ1-2; D is ambiguous. V lost 9 bases to trimming and J lost 4 bases, with 15 bases between them. This CDR3 is built from 13 residues. In germline, CDR1 is ENHRY, CDR2 SYGVKD.

This chain connects TRBV18 to TRBJ2-7; weak D call: TRBD2 (7 bases). Germline CDR1 is KGHSH and CDR2 is LQKENI. The CDR3 contains 12 residues. Trimming cost V 8 bases and J 6 bases, with 14 bases left between them. The CDR3 loop reads CASQPRGGEQYF. The CDR3 DNA reads as TGTGCCAGCCAACCTAGGGGGGGCGAGCAGTACTTC.

The rearrangement links TRBV5-1 to TRBJ1-2; tentative D call: TRBD1 (6 bases). CDR1 and CDR2 from the germline V gene are SGHRS and YFSETQ. CDR3 length: 16 residues. Trimming left V 4 bases short and J 1 base short, with 17 bases between. The CDR3 nucleotides are TGCGCCAGCAGCCCCCGGGAGGGGGGTTATAACTATGGCTACACCTTC. Residues: CASSPREGGYNYGYTF.

V usage is TRBV11-2 and J usage is TRBJ2-1; tentative D call: TRBD2 (6 bases). The CDR3 runs to 16 residues. V lost 5 bases to trimming and J lost 7 bases, with 21 bases between them. Per the germline V gene, CDR1 is SGHAT and CDR2 is FQNNGV. This CDR3 is CASSQRPGLGYNEQFF. The CDR3 bases are TGTGCCAGCAGCCAACGACCGGGACTGGGATATAATGAGCAGTTCTTC.

This clone came up a few times. The chain carries TRBV20-1 and TRBJ1-3; D uncertain. V lost 3 bases and J 0 bases, leaving 6 bases between the germline ends. This CDR3 spans 13 amino acids. Germline-derived CDR1 and CDR2 are DFQATT and SNEGSKA (reference sequence). The CDR3 coding sequence is TGCAGTGCTAGTTACAGCTCTGGAAACACCATATATTTT. Protein: CSASYSSGNTIYF.

This clone turned up a few times. The chain uses TRBV18 and TRBJ1-1; maybe TRBD1 (6 bases). Trimming removed 10 bases at V and 1 base at J, with 13 bases between. The CDR3 has 13 residues. Germline V gene sequence: CDR1 KGHSH, CDR2 LQKENI. The CDR3 DNA reads TGTGCCACCTCGACAGGAGAGAACACTGAAGCTTTCTTT. This codes for CATSTGENTEAFF. The full variable domain, its missing parts supplied by reference TRBV18 and TRBJ1-1, is NAGVMQNPRHLVRRRGQEARLRCSPMKGHSHVYWYRQLPEEGLKFMVYLQKENIIDESGMPKERFSAEFPKEGPSILRIQQVVRGDSAAYFCATSTGENTEAFFGQGTRLTVV.

The chain joins TRBV6-5 to TRBJ1-2; D perhaps matches TRBD1 (6 bases). This CDR3 comprises 15 residues. V dropped 0 bases and J dropped 8 bases, with 16 bases sitting between them. Germline V gene lookup returns CDR1 MNHEY and CDR2 SVGAGI. The CDR3 loop reads CASSYSAGVSGGYTF. The CDR3 DNA reads TGTGCCAGCAGTTACTCGGCAGGGGTTTCGGGAGGCTACACCTTC.